The 27 T cell receptor beta chains given below trace back to one sample, sequenced in a study of long-term antiretroviral therapy in people with HIV. Survey-level resolution applied to immunoSEQ assay v3.0. Assay used: immunoSEQ multiplex PCR; TCRdb lists only in-frame clones, some missing. The table records 23,000 or so clones, 81% of them present only once. The source material was unsorted PBMCs, sampled 0.1 years before starting antiretroviral therapy. Source of these receptors: a middle-aged man with HIV.

The sample holds one count of this clone. The chain joins TRBV7-2 to TRBJ1-5, with 7 bases matching TRBD1. The V gene's germline CDR1 is SGHTA and CDR2 FQGNSA. With 3 bases clipped from V and 3 bases from J, the junction kept 5 bases outside the gene matches. The CDR3 is 15 residues long. The CDR3 region has the DNA TGTGCCAGCAGCTTCTCGGGACAGAACAATCAGCCCCAGCATTTT. Protein: CASSFSGQNNQPQHF.

V gene TRBV5-4 combines with J gene TRBJ2-2; D uncertain. The CDR3 runs to 16 residues. Germline V gene sequence: CDR1 SGHNT, CDR2 YYREEE (reference sequence). V was cut by 4 bases and J by 1 base, with 14 bases left in between. CDR3 nucleotides: TGTGCCAGCAGCCTTTCTTCGGGCTTGAACACCGGGGAGCTGTTTTTT. It yields the protein CASSLSSGLNTGELFF.

The chain recombines TRBV27 with TRBJ2-2; TRBD2 agrees at 14 bases. The J segment lost 5 bases and the V segment lost 2 bases, leaving 7 bases of the junction unmatched. Germline V lookup: CDR1 MNHEY, CDR2 SMNVEV (reference sequence). The CDR3 totals 18 residues. The CDR3 DNA reads TGTGCCAGCAGTTTACCCCCGACTAGCGGGAGGGTGACCGGGGAGCTGTTTTTT. It is translated as CASSLPPTSGRVTGELFF.

This sequence joins TRBV10-2 and TRBJ1-3, with D unclear. The CDR3 consists of 13 residues. CDR1 is WSHSY and CDR2 is SAAADI in the germline V gene. The V gene lost 6 bases and the J gene lost 0 bases, with 6 bases spanning the gap. The CDR3 DNA follows: TGCGCCAGCAGCACTCACTCTGGAAACACCATATATTTT. It encodes CASSTHSGNTIYF.

The chain carries TRBV30 and TRBJ2-5; 12 bases line up with TRBD2. The CDR3 length is 15 residues. J gave up 2 bases and V 7 bases, and 8 bases lay outside the gene matches. The germline V gene encodes CDR1 GTSNPN and CDR2 SVGIG (reference sequence). The CDR3 is CASTSGGLFQETQYF. In nucleotides, the CDR3 is TGTGCCTCTACTAGCGGGGGGTTGTTTCAAGAGACCCAGTACTTC. The whole variable domain, filled in from reference TRBV30 and TRBJ2-5, reads SQTIHQWPATLVQPVGSPLSLECTVEGTSNPNLYWYRQAAGRGLQLLFYSVGIGQISSEVPQNLSASRPQDRQFILSSKKLLLSDSGFYLCASTSGGLFQETQYFGPGTRLLVL.

The genes are TRBV18 and TRBJ2-5, with TRBD1 as a possible D gene (7 bases). Trimming shortened V by 6 bases and J by 2 bases, and 13 bases separated the two germline ends. The CDR3 spans 14 residues. Germline loops: CDR1 KGHSH, CDR2 LQKENI. CDR3 DNA: TGTGCCAGCTCGGCGGGACAGATACAAGAGACCCAGTACTTC. Its protein is CASSAGQIQETQYF.

The chain links TRBV28 to TRBJ1-1; 7 nucleotides agree with TRBD1. This CDR3 comprises 13 residues. Germline loops: CDR1 MDHEN, CDR2 SYDVKM. V lost 5 bases, J lost 3 bases, and 3 bases stayed unmatched. The CDR3 coding sequence is TGTGCCAGCAGTGCGACAGGGTACACTGAAGCTTTCTTT. Its translation: CASSATGYTEAFF. The full variable domain, completed using reference TRBV28 and TRBJ1-1, is DVKVTQSSRYLVKRTGEKVFLECVQDMDHENMFWYRQDPGLGLRLIYFSYDVKMKEKGDIPEGYSVSREKKERFSLILESASTNQTSMYLCASSATGYTEAFFGQGTRLTVV.

V and J are TRBV7-3 and TRBJ1-5; 7 nucleotides match TRBD1. J lost 3 bases, V lost 2 bases, and 4 bases had no gene match. The CDR3 spans 15 residues. Germline V gene sequence: CDR1 SGHTA, CDR2 FQGTGA. CDR3 in amino acids: CASSLGQANNQPQHF. The CDR3 DNA is TGTGCCAGCAGCTTAGGACAGGCGAACAATCAGCCCCAGCATTTT.

V gene TRBV6-5 combines with J gene TRBJ2-7; D unclear. CDR1 is MNHEY, CDR2 SVGAGI, per germline. Trimming stripped 4 bases from V and 3 bases from J, with 10 bases between. The CDR3 sequence is 13 residues long. CDR3 amino acids: CASSLGRGYEQYF. The CDR3 region has the DNA TGTGCCAGCAGTTTGGGAAGAGGCTACGAGCAGTACTTC.

V usage is TRBV6-5 and J usage is TRBJ1-3, with a weak D call TRBD1 (5 bases). The CDR3 sequence is 15 residues long. The V end was cut by 6 bases, the J end by 0 bases, with 12 bases between. Germline CDR1 and CDR2: MNHEY and SVGAGI. The CDR3 sequence: CASRPQGYSGNTIYF. In DNA, the CDR3 is TGTGCCAGCAGACCCCAGGGTTACTCTGGAAACACCATATATTTT.

A single count supports this clone. V usage is TRBV5-4 and J usage is TRBJ2-1, with a weak D call TRBD1 (5 bases). The germline V gene encodes CDR1 SGHNT and CDR2 YYREEE (reference sequence). This CDR3 comprises 14 residues. Trimming cost V 3 bases and J 9 bases, with 16 bases left between them. The CDR3 reads CASSSMTDFGEQFF. The DNA of the CDR3 is TGTGCCAGCAGCTCCATGACAGACTTTGGTGAGCAGTTCTTC.

This chain connects TRBV7-9 to TRBJ2-7; D is undetermined. Germline CDR1 and CDR2: SEHNR and FQNEAQ (reference sequence). V dropped 4 bases and J dropped 2 bases, with 15 bases sitting between them. The CDR3 sequence is 15 residues long. CDR3 sequence: CASSSQNLGAYEQYF. CDR3 DNA sequence: TGTGCCAGCAGCTCCCAGAACCTAGGCGCCTACGAGCAGTACTTC.

The table lists this clone with a count of one. The chain is built from TRBV30 and TRBJ1-5; 7 positions agree with TRBD1. J lost 0 bases, V lost 4 bases, and 9 bases had no gene match. The CDR3 is made up of 16 amino acids. In germline, CDR1 is GTSNPN, CDR2 SVGIG (reference sequence). The CDR3: CAWTPGQFYSNQPQHF. CDR3 DNA: TGTGCCTGGACCCCGGGACAGTTCTATAGCAATCAGCCCCAGCATTTT. Full variable domain (remainder filled in from reference TRBV30 and TRBJ1-5): SQTIHQWPATLVQPVGSPLSLECTVEGTSNPNLYWYRQAAGRGLQLLFYSVGIGQISSEVPQNLSASRPQDRQFILSSKKLLLSDSGFYLCAWTPGQFYSNQPQHFGDGTRLSIL.

In this sample, this clone turned up a few times. The rearrangement uses TRBV21-1 and TRBJ2-1; whether TRBD2, the table's D call, matches the DNA was not checked. TRBV21-1 is assigned pseudogene status. The CDR3 sequence is 19 residues long. The CDR3 coding sequence is TGTGCCAGCACCTCTTGGCGGGAGGAGGGCCCGAGCTCCTACAATGAGCAGTTCTTC. It is translated as CASTSWREEGPSSYNEQFF.

This chain connects TRBV11-3 to TRBJ2-5; tentative D call: TRBD2 (6 bases). Trimming took 3 bases from V and 2 from J, leaving 16 bases between them. Per the germline V gene, CDR1 is SGHNT and CDR2 is YENEEA. CDR3 length equals 16 residues. The CDR3 coding sequence is TGTGCCAGCAGCTTTCTGCCCCAGGGAGGTCAAGAGACCCAGTACTTC. This gives the protein CASSFLPQGGQETQYF.

The rearrangement joins TRBV5-1 to TRBJ2-2; D uncertain. Germline V CDR1 and CDR2: SGHRS, YFSETQ. V was pared by 0 bases and J by 4 bases, with 10 bases between. The CDR3 contains 15 residues. Here the CDR3 reads CASSLARPTTGELFF. DNA for the CDR3: TGCGCCAGCAGCTTGGCCAGGCCTACCACCGGGGAGCTGTTTTTT. Drawing the rest from reference TRBV5-1 and TRBJ2-2, the complete variable domain is KAGVTQTPRYLIKTRGQQVTLSCSPISGHRSVSWYQQTPGQGLQFLFEYFSETQRNKGNFPGRFSGRQFSNSRSEMNVSTLELGDSALYLCASSLARPTTGELFFGEGSRLTVL.

This clone has more than one count but fewer than ten. V is TRBV7-8 and J is TRBJ2-6; 14 positions agree with TRBD2. CDR1 and CDR2 from the germline V gene are SGHVS and FQNEAQ. CDR3 length: 17 amino acids. V trimming: 5 bases; J trimming: 3 bases; junction bases outside the gene matches: 3. The CDR3 loop is CASSRLAGGSGANVLTF. In nucleotides, the CDR3 is TGTGCCAGCAGCCGACTAGCGGGAGGGAGTGGGGCCAACGTCCTGACTTTC.

The chain joins TRBV28 to TRBJ1-4; 10 bases are shared with TRBD1. Losses at the gene ends were 6 bases for V and 6 bases for J; bases not matched to a gene: 4. CDR1 is MDHEN and CDR2 is SYDVKM in the germline V gene. The CDR3 is 14 amino acids. CDR3 bases: TGTGCCAGCAGCGGGACAGGGGAGGATGAAAAACTGTTTTTT. Translating gives CASSGTGEDEKLFF.

The CDR3 sequence: CASSLWAGATSGNTIYF. CDR3 nucleotides: TGTGCCAGCAGCTTGTGGGCAGGGGCCACCTCTGGAAACACCATATATTTT. The rearrangement links TRBV5-6 to TRBJ1-3, with D possibly matching TRBD1 (6 bases). V was pared by 1 base and J by 0 bases, with 14 bases between. CDR1 and CDR2 (germline): SGHDT, YYEEEE. This CDR3 comprises 17 residues.

The V gene is TRBV5-8, the J gene TRBJ1-1; TRBD1 agrees at 10 bases. The CDR3 contains 16 residues. V was clipped by 4 bases and J by 1 base; unmatched bases: 7. The V gene's germline CDR1 is SGHTS and CDR2 YDEGEE. CDR3 in DNA: TGTGCCAGCAGCCTCTTCGGACAGGGGGGGAACACTGAAGCTTTCTTT. As protein: CASSLFGQGGNTEAFF.

The rearrangement links TRBV28 to TRBJ1-5; TRBD1 matches 11 bases. This CDR3 has 15 residues. The J segment lost 5 bases and the V segment lost 6 bases, leaving 6 bases of the junction unmatched. CDR1 is MDHEN and CDR2 is SYDVKM in the germline V gene. CDR3 sequence: CASRRDRGFYQPQHF. The CDR3 nucleotides are TGTGCCAGCAGAAGGGACAGGGGGTTCTATCAGCCCCAGCATTTT.

This chain uses TRBV4-2 with TRBJ2-2; 9 bases fit TRBD1. J gave up 5 bases and V 2 bases, and 3 bases lay outside the gene matches. The CDR3 extends over 15 amino acids. Germline values: CDR1 LGHNA, CDR2 YNFKEQ. This CDR3 reads CASSQSGQGTGELFF. Here the CDR3 DNA reads TGTGCCAGCAGCCAATCCGGACAGGGGACCGGGGAGCTGTTTTTT.

The V and J genes are TRBV25-1 and TRBJ1-2, with a possible D match to TRBD1 (6 bases). The ends were cut back, 6 bases at V and 6 bases at J, with 14 bases in the middle. Germline V gene sequence: CDR1 MGHDK, CDR2 SYGVNS. This CDR3 region has 13 residues. The DNA of the CDR3 is TGTGCCAGCAGAAGGACAGCTATAGATGGCTACACCTTC. It is translated as CASRRTAIDGYTF.

This clone appeared once. The chain combines TRBV28 with TRBJ2-7; 8 bases are shared with TRBD2. The ends lost 7 bases at V and 0 bases at J; junction bases unmatched: 11. This CDR3 contains 16 residues. Germline V gene lookup returns CDR1 MDHEN and CDR2 SYDVKM. The CDR3 sequence is CASTERASGFSYEQYF. CDR3 DNA sequence: TGTGCCAGCACCGAAAGGGCTAGCGGGTTCTCCTACGAGCAGTACTTC.

The chain joins TRBV6-6 to TRBJ2-3; TRBD1 matches at 10 bases. CDR3 length: 13 residues. Germline V gene lookup returns CDR1 MNHNY and CDR2 SVGAGI (reference sequence). Unmatched junction bases numbered 6, after V lost 11 bases and J lost 4 bases. The DNA for the CDR3 is TGTGCCTCCCGGACAGGGGGTTCAGATACGCAGTATTTT. This codes for CASRTGGSDTQYF.

V usage is TRBV9 and J usage is TRBJ2-7; D is ambiguous. CDR1 SGDLS and CDR2 YYNGEE come from the germline V gene. V lost 0 bases and J lost 0, with 10 bases in between. This CDR3 contains 15 residues. CDR3 loop: CASSVEGGSSYEQYF. In DNA form, the CDR3 reads TGTGCCAGCAGCGTAGAAGGCGGTTCCTCCTACGAGCAGTACTTC.

The J gene is TRBJ2-3, the V gene TRBV29-1, with 8 bases matching TRBD1. The CDR3 is 14 residues long. Germline lookup yields CDR1 SQVTM and CDR2 ANQGSEA. The V gene end was trimmed by 7 bases and the J gene end by 2 bases; junction bases not matched to a gene: 8. CDR3: CSAHRDRNTDTQYF. The CDR3 region has the DNA TGCAGCGCACACCGGGACAGGAACACAGATACGCAGTATTTT.